The entry that follows covers one TCR beta chain sequence. The target antigen is unknown. Germline V lookup: CDR1 MGHDK, CDR2 SYGVNS. This CDR3 region has 9 residues. The data stem from a study of a mutant IDH1 vaccine in newly diagnosed glioma. Background on the study: Patients began vaccination 4-6 weeks after radiotherapy alone, or with temozolomide cycles. The V12 visit happened in week 35, and the V13 visit happened in week 47. Findings of the study overall: Pseudoprogression seemingly bore no relation to changes in top peripheral T cell clonotypes.

Time point meaning: week 47, end of study. A single vaccine dose contained 300 ug of mutant IDH1 20-mer peptide, and topical imiquimod was used with it. Using immunoSEQ multiplex PCR, the repertoire was profiled, and TCRdb retains in-frame clones only, with some absent. The repertoire has 30,000 or so clones, 84% of them found once; the top ten carry around 28%. The sequenced sample was PBMCs, obtained from a glioma patient whose treatment included an IDH1 peptide vaccine. The chain links TRBV25-1 to TRBJ1-6; D remains unclear. The origin of this receptor is a man aged 25-40 years with glioma. The CDR3 loop reads CDSTSPLHF. The CDR3 DNA is TGTGATTCTACTTCACCCCTCCACTTT.